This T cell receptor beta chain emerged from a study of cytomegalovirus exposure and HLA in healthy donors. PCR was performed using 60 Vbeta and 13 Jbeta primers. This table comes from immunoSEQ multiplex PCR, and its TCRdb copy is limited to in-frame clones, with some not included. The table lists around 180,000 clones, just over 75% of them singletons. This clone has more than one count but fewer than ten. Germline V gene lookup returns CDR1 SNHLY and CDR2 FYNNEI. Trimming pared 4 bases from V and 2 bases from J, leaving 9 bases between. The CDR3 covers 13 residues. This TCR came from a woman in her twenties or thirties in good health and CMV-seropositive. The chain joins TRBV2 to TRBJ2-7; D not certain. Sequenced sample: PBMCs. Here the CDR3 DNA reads TGTGCCAGCAGTGTAAACCGGGCCTACGAGCAGTACTTC. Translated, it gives CASSVNRAYEQYF.